The 18 T cell receptor beta chains presented below share a single source sample, sequenced in a study of regulatory T cells in long-lasting Graves disease. Relying on iRepertoire HTBI primers and Arm-PCR of CDR3 regions, the team built TCR beta libraries. MiXCR, run by TCRdb on the multiplex PCR reads, gives a single entry per CDR3 protein. The table lists some 490,000 distinct CDR3 sequences, more than 10% of them singletons. Documented time point: newly diagnosed GD, antithyroid drugs for less than 3 months. Preparation of the TCR library used RNA extracted from PBMCs. The data also belong to a second study, concerning T cells in Graves' hyperthyroidism and ophthalmopathy.

This specimen consisted of peripheral blood mononuclear cells (PBMCs), obtained at new diagnosis, from a patient treated with antithyroid drugs. These receptors were obtained from a woman between 25 and 40 years old with Graves disease.

This clonotype showed up many times. The genes are TRBV7-2 and TRBJ2-1; D is ambiguous. V was pared by 5 bases and J by 9 bases, with 17 bases between. Germline-derived CDR1 and CDR2 are SGHTA and FQGNSA. The CDR3 has 14 amino acids. The CDR3 sequence: CASSQQMDGIEQFF. CDR3 in DNA: TGTGCCAGCAGCCAACAGATGGATGGGATTGAGCAGTTCTTC.

This clonotype was found many times. The V and J genes are TRBV2 and TRBJ2-7, with D tentatively TRBD1 or TRBD2 (5 bases each). The germline V gene encodes CDR1 SNHLY and CDR2 FYNNEI. V was trimmed by 1 base and J by 7 bases, leaving 14 bases between them. The CDR3 length is 14 residues. The CDR3 sequence: CASSEVAGPGEQYF. The CDR3 nucleotides read TGTGCCAGCAGTGAAGTAGCAGGGCCGGGAGAGCAGTACTTC.

This clonotype was seen a handful of times. CDR3 residues: CASSIGWRAEGLYEQFF. The CDR3 DNA follows: TGTGCCAGTAGTATAGGCTGGAGGGCCGAGGGTCTCTATGAGCAGTTCTTC. The chain has TRBV19 and TRBJ2-1; a weak D match, TRBD2 (6 bases). The CDR3 totals 17 residues. V dropped 1 base and J dropped 8 bases, with 21 bases sitting between them. Germline V CDR1 and CDR2: LNHDA, SQIVND (reference sequence).

There are many counts of this clonotype. The genes are TRBV20-1 and TRBJ2-1; 8 nucleotides agree with TRBD2. After removal of 3 bases from V and 8 bases from J, the junction contained 9 bases not matched to a gene. The CDR3 consists of 14 residues. Looked up from germline, CDR1 is DFQATT and CDR2 is SNEGSKA (reference sequence). As DNA, the CDR3 is TGCAGTGCTAGGTACGGGACTAGGATCGATGAGCAGTTCTTC. It translates to CSARYGTRIDEQFF.

This clonotype was recorded many times. This sequence joins TRBV5-4 and TRBJ2-5; 9 bases line up with TRBD2. The junction had 8 bases not matched to a gene; V was cut back by 4 bases and J by 4 bases. This CDR3 is 15 amino acids long. Germline loops: CDR1 SGHNT, CDR2 YYREEE (reference sequence). This CDR3 reads CASSIAGGPRETQYF. CDR3 coding DNA: TGTGCCAGCAGCATTGCGGGAGGGCCCAGAGAGACCCAGTACTTC. Combining the CDR3 with reference TRBV5-4 and TRBJ2-5 gives the whole variable domain ETGVTQSPTHLIKTRGQQVTLRCSSQSGHNTVSWYQQALGQGPQFIFQYYREEENGRGNFPPRFSGLQFPNYSSELNVNALELDDSALYLCASSIAGGPRETQYFGPGTRLLVL.

Ten or more counts support this clonotype. V usage is TRBV6-1 and J usage is TRBJ2-1, with 10 bases identical to TRBD2. This CDR3 is 17 amino acids long. The germline gives CDR1 MNHNS, CDR2 SASEGT. With V trimmed by 4 bases and J by 6 bases, 12 bases remained unmatched. The DNA of the CDR3 is TGTGCCAGCAGTGTCGGCCGGACTAGCGGTTTCTCCAATGAGCAGTTCTTC. This translates into CASSVGRTSGFSNEQFF.

Turning to this clonotype: It is likely a read error: a sequence one base away is far more abundant. The gene calls are TRBV3-1 and TRBJ2-7, with 16 bases aligning to TRBD2. The CDR3 is made up of 18 amino acids. The germline V gene encodes CDR1 LGHDT and CDR2 YNNKEL (reference sequence). The CDR3, as DNA: TGTGCCGGCAGCGTAGAGGGGACTAGCGGGAGGGCCGGGTACGAGCAGTACTTC. It codes for CAGSVEGTSGRAGYEQYF.

This clonotype came up a few times. The J gene is TRBJ2-7, the V gene TRBV19, with 7 bases identical to TRBD1. Germline CDR1 and CDR2: LNHDA and SQIVND (reference sequence). The CDR3 extends over 13 amino acids. Unmatched junction bases numbered 7, after V lost 7 bases and J lost 4 bases. CDR3: CASKAGTAYEQYF. The CDR3 coding sequence is TGTGCCAGTAAGGCCGGGACAGCTTACGAGCAGTACTTC.

Of note for this clonotype: A clone one base away is much larger, so this may be a read error. The chain links TRBV5-6 to TRBJ1-2; D is unresolved. This CDR3 is built from 15 residues. Germline lookup yields CDR1 SGHDT and CDR2 YYEEEE. CDR3 coding DNA: TGTGCCAGCAGCTACCGGGCCCGCCTCCCTTATGGCTGCACCTTC. Residues: CASSYRARLPYGCTF.

This chain joins TRBV6-4 and TRBJ2-2, with 10 bases aligning to TRBD2. Germline-derived CDR1 and CDR2 are MRHNA and SNTAGT. The V gene end was trimmed by 3 bases and the J gene end by 6 bases; junction bases not matched to a gene: 4. The CDR3 extends over 15 amino acids. The CDR3 here is CASSELAGGSGELFF. CDR3 coding DNA: TGTGCCAGCAGTGAGTTAGCGGGAGGTTCCGGGGAGCTGTTTTTT.

Only a few counts were recorded for this clonotype. Without the conserved terminal phenylalanine or tryptophan, this CDR3 likely stems from a read error. V gene TRBV6-2 or TRBV6-3 combines with J gene TRBJ1-5; 7 bases line up with TRBD1. V gave up 5 bases and J gave up 6 bases; unmatched junction bases: 13. CDR1 is MNHEY, CDR2 SVGEGT, per germline. This CDR3 region has 16 residues. CDR3 DNA sequence: TGTGCCAGCAGTCAACTCCCTGGGGCAGGGGGTCAGCCCCAGCATTAT. Its protein is CASSQLPGAGGQPQHY.

This clonotype came up many times. V usage is TRBV2 and J usage is TRBJ1-5, with 7 positions matching TRBD1. The length of the CDR3 is 14 residues. J gave up 6 bases and V 6 bases, and 8 bases lay outside the gene matches. Germline V gene lookup returns CDR1 SNHLY and CDR2 FYNNEI. The chain's CDR3 is CASSVDRVGQPQHF. The CDR3 nucleotides are TGTGCCAGCAGCGTAGACAGGGTCGGTCAGCCCCAGCATTTT.

This clonotype was counted ten times or more. The chain joins TRBV30 to TRBJ1-1; tentatively, D is TRBD1 (5 bases). The germline V gene encodes CDR1 GTSNPN and CDR2 SVGIG (reference sequence). Trimming left V 4 bases short and J 6 bases short, with 24 bases between. This CDR3 has 16 amino acids. CDR3 nucleotide sequence: TGTGCCTGGACCCCTGTTGATGGGGGGGTAGGCGCTGAAGCTTTCTTT. This sequence encodes CAWTPVDGGVGAEAFF.

Comments on this clonotype: At one of its ends the junction is not consistent with the germline gene, which may arise from a read error. V and J are TRBV4-3 and TRBJ1-1; D uncertain. Germline values: CDR1 LGHNA, CDR2 YSLEER. This CDR3 region has 16 residues. CDR3 sequence: CASSQDGLATNTEALF. In DNA, the CDR3 is TGCGCCAGCAGCCAAGATGGTCTGGCGACGAACACTGAAGCTCTCTTT.

Many counts were recorded for this clonotype. The V call is TRBV24-1, the J call TRBJ2-7; the D gene is possibly TRBD2 (5 bases). Germline loops: CDR1 KGHDR, CDR2 SFDVKD. The CDR3 is 13 residues long. V was pared by 4 bases and J by 3 bases, with 9 bases between. This CDR3 is CATSEVGLYEQYF. The CDR3 nucleotides are TGTGCCACCAGTGAGGTAGGACTCTACGAGCAGTACTTC.

The table lists this clonotype with many counts. The chain couples TRBV29-1 to TRBJ1-4; 8 nucleotides align to TRBD1. Trimming cost V 6 bases and J 7 bases; bases outside gene matches: 10. CDR3 length equals 14 residues. CDR1 is SQVTM and CDR2 is ANQGSEA in the germline V gene. The CDR3 bases are TGCAGCGTGAGCACAGGGGGGCTGGGTGAAAAACTGTTTTTT. It yields the protein CSVSTGGLGEKLFF.

V is TRBV7-9 and J is TRBJ1-1, with D unresolved. The germline V gene has CDR1 SEHNR and CDR2 FQNEAQ (reference sequence). CDR3 length equals 12 residues. Between the trimmed V and J ends, which lost 2 bases and 6 bases, there was a span of 7 bases. The CDR3: CASSLNIPEAFF. For the CDR3, the DNA is TGTGCCAGCAGCTTAAATATTCCTGAAGCTTTCTTT.

Notes on this clonotype: This clone may be a read error of a much larger clone one base away. The chain links TRBV7-2 to TRBJ2-6, with a tentative D call TRBD1 (5 bases). The V gene's germline CDR1 is SGHTA and CDR2 FQGNSA. The CDR3 spans 16 residues. This chain's CDR3 is CASSWTVDSGADVLTF. CDR3 DNA sequence: TGTGCCAGCAGCTGGACGGTTGACTCTGGGGCCGACGTCCTGACTTTC.